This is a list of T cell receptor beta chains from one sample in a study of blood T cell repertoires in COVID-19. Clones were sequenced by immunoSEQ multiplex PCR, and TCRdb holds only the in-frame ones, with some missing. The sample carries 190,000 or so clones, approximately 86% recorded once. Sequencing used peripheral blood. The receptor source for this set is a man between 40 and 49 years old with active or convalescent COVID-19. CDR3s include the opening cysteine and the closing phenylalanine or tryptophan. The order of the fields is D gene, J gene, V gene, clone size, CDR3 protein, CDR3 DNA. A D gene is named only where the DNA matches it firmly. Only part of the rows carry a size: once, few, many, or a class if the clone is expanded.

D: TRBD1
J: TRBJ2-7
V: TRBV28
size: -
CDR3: CASGGQQGREQYF
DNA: TGTGCCAGCGGGGGACAGCAGGGGCGCGAGCAGTACTTC

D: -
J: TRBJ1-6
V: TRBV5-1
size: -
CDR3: CASSASNSPLHF
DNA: TGCGCCAGCAGCGCGTCTAATTCACCCCTCCACTTT

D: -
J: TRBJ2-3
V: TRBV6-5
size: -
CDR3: CASSYPQGSPDTQYF
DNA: TGTGCCAGCAGTTACCCCCAGGGCTCTCCAGATACGCAGTATTTT

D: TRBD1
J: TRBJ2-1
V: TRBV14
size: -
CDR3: CASNRQGAYNEQFF
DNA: TGTGCCAGCAATAGACAGGGGGCCTACAATGAGCAGTTCTTC

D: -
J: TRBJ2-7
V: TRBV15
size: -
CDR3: CATSRDISYEQYF
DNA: TGTGCCACCAGCAGGGACATCTCCTACGAGCAGTACTTC

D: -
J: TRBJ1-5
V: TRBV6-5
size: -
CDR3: CASTTGDQPQHF
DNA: TGTGCCAGCACTACAGGAGATCAGCCCCAGCATTTT

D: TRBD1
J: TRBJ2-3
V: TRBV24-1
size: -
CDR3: CATSDPRRQGPTDTQYF
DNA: TGTGCCACCAGTGACCCCCGCCGACAGGGCCCCACAGATACGCAGTATTTT

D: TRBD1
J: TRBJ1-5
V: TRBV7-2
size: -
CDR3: CASSRTGYSNQPQHF
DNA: TGTGCCAGCAGCAGGACAGGGTATAGCAATCAGCCCCAGCATTTT

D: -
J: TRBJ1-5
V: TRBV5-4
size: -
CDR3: CASSLGQDSPQHF
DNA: TGTGCCAGCAGCTTGGGACAGGACAGCCCCCAGCATTTT

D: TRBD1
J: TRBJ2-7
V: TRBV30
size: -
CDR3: CAWSGQIYEQYF
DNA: TGTGCCTGGTCGGGACAGATCTACGAGCAGTACTTC

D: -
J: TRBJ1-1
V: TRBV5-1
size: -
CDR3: CASSLGGNTEAFF
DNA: TGCGCCAGCAGCTTGGGCGGAAACACTGAAGCTTTCTTT

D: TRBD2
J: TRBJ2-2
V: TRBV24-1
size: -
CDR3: CATSDSWEASGGIDTGELFF
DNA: TGTGCCACCAGTGATTCATGGGAGGCTAGCGGGGGAATAGACACCGGGGAGCTGTTTTTT

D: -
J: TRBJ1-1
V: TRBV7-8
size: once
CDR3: CASSEGLLNTEAFF
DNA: TGTGCCAGCAGCGAAGGACTGTTGAACACTGAAGCTTTCTTT

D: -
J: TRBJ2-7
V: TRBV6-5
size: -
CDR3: CGAGDTLSEQYF
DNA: TGTGGGGCAGGGGACACCCTAAGCGAGCAGTACTTC

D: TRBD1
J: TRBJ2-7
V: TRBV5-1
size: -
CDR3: CASSWRQGTSYEQYF
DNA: TGCGCCAGCAGCTGGCGACAGGGGACTTCCTACGAGCAGTACTTC

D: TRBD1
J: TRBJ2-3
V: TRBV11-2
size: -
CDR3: CASSLGGGLADTQYF
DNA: TGTGCCAGCAGCTTAGGAGGGGGCCTCGCAGATACGCAGTATTTT

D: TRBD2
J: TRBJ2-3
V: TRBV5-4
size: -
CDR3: CASSLQRGRTDTQYF
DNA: TGTGCCAGCAGCTTGCAGCGGGGACGCACAGATACGCAGTATTTT

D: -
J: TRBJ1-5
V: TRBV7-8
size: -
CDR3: CASSTAGGNQPQHF
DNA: TGTGCCAGCAGCACCGCAGGGGGCAATCAGCCCCAGCATTTT

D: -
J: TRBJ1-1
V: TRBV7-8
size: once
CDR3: CASSFSGSPAEAFF
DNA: TGTGCCAGCAGCTTCTCGGGGTCCCCCGCTGAAGCTTTCTTT

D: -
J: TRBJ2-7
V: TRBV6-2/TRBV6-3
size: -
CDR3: CASSFTGNEQYF
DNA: TGTGCCAGCAGTTTCACAGGGAACGAGCAGTACTTC

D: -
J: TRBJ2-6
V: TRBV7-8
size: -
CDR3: CASSLGGAGSLVPNNVLTF
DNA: TGTGCCAGCAGCTTAGGGGGAGCTGGCAGCTTGGTACCCAACAACGTCCTGACTTTC

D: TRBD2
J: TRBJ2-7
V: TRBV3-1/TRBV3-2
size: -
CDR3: CASSQERPGLAYEQYF
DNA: TGTGCCAGCAGCCAAGAAAGGCCGGGACTAGCTTACGAGCAGTACTTC

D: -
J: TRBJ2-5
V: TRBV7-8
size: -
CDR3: CASSLFGRGPRETQYF
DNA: TGTGCCAGCAGCTTGTTTGGTAGGGGCCCTCGGGAGACCCAGTACTTC

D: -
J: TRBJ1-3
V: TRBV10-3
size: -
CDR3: CAISDGSTERNTIYF
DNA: TGTGCCATCAGTGACGGGTCAACCGAGAGAAACACCATATATTTT

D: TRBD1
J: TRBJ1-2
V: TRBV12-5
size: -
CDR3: CASGLHGRGTGSYGYTF
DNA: TGTGCTAGTGGTTTGCATGGTAGGGGGACAGGGTCCTATGGCTACACCTTC

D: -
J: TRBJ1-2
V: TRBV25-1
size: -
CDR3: CASSASGESRGYTF
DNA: TGTGCCAGCAGTGCGTCAGGGGAAAGTCGCGGCTACACCTTC

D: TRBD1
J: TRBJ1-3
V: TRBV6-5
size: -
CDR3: CASRAGTVSGNTIYF
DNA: TGTGCCAGCAGAGCCGGGACAGTCTCTGGAAACACCATATATTTT

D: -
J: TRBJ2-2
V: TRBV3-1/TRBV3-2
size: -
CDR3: CASSQVFSQGNTGELFF
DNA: TGTGCCAGCAGCCAAGTTTTCTCACAGGGTAACACCGGGGAGCTGTTTTTT

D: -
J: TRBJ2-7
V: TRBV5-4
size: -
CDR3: CASSLGRRGSYEQYF
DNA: TGTGCCAGCAGCTTGGGTCGCAGGGGTAGCTACGAGCAGTACTTC

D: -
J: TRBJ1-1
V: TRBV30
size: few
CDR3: CAWSVPKRNTEAFF
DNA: TGTGCCTGGAGTGTCCCGAAGCGAAACACTGAAGCTTTCTTT

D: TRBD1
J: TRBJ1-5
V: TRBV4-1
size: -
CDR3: CASSQERDSRVQPQHF
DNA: TGCGCCAGCAGCCAAGAGAGGGACAGTAGGGTTCAGCCCCAGCATTTT

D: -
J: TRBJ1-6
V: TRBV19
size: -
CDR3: CASSIRQVLSYNSPLHF
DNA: TGTGCCAGTAGTATCAGACAGGTCCTCTCCTATAATTCACCCCTCCACTTT

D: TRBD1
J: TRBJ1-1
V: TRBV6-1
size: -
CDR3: CASTDRGRAFF
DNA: TGTGCCAGCACTGACAGGGGTCGAGCTTTCTTT

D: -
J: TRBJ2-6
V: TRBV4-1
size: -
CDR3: CASTQTILSGANVLTF
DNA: TGCGCCAGCACCCAAACAATCCTCTCTGGGGCCAACGTCCTGACTTTC

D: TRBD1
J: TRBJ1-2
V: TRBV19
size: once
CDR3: CASSIRTGEYGYTF
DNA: TGTGCCAGTAGTATACGAACAGGGGAATATGGCTACACCTTC

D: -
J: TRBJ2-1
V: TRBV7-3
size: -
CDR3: CASSLRGSYNEQFF
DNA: TGTGCCAGCAGCTTACGGGGCTCCTACAATGAGCAGTTCTTC

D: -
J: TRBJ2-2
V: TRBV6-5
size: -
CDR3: CASRGGLGTGELFF
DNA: TGTGCCAGCAGGGGGGGGCTGGGAACCGGGGAGCTGTTTTTT

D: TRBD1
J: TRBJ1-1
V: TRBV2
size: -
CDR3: CANSGGNTEAFF
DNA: TGTGCTAACTCAGGGGGAAACACTGAAGCTTTCTTT

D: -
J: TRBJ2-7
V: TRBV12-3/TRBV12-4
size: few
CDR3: CASSPFYEQYF
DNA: TGTGCCAGCAGTCCCTTTTACGAGCAGTACTTC

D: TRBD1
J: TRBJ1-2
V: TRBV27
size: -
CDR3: CASGYRGGDGYTF
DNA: TGTGCCAGCGGTTACAGGGGAGGTGATGGCTACACCTTC

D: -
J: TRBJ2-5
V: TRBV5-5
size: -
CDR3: CASSSQKETQYF
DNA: TGTGCCAGCAGTTCACAGAAAGAGACCCAGTACTTC

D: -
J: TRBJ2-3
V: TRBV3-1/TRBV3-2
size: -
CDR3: CASSQGRTIAQYF
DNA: TGTGCCAGCAGCCAAGGACGGACAATTGCGCAGTATTTT

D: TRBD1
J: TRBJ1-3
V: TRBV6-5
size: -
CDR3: CASSYSDRASGNTIYF
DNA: TGTGCCAGCAGTTACTCGGACAGGGCTTCTGGAAACACCATATATTTT

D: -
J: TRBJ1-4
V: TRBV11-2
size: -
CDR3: CASSLGTGEKLFF
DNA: TGTGCCAGCAGTTTAGGGACGGGGGAAAAACTGTTTTTT

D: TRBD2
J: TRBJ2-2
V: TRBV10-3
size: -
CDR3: CAISDRGAGELFF
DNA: TGTGCCATCAGTGATCGGGGGGCCGGGGAGCTGTTTTTT

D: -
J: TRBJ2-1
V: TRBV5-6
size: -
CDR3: CASSFSYEQFF
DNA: TGTGCCAGCAGCTTTTCTTATGAGCAGTTCTTC

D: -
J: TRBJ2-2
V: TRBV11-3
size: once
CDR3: CASSLDRGGELFF
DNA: TGTGCCAGCAGCTTAGACAGGGGCGGGGAGCTGTTTTTT

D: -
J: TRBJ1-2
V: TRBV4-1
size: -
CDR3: CASSQVNAISYGYTF
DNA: TGCGCCAGCAGCCAAGTTAATGCTATCTCCTATGGCTACACCTTC

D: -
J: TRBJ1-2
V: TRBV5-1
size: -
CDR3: CASSHDRNYGYTF
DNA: TGCGCCAGCAGTCACGACAGGAATTATGGCTACACCTTC

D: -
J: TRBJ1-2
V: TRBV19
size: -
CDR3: CASSTSTGPNYGYTF
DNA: TGTGCCAGTAGCACCTCGACAGGTCCAAACTATGGCTACACCTTC

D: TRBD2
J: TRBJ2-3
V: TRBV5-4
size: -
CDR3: CASCTGGSTDTQYF
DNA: TGTGCCAGCTGTACGGGGGGTAGCACAGATACGCAGTATTTT

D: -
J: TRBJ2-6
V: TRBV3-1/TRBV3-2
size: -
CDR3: CASSSLGSNGGANVLTF
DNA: TGTGCCAGCAGCTCCTTGGGCAGTAACGGTGGGGCCAACGTCCTGACTTTC

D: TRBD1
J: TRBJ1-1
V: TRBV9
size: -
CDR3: CASSPTGGYTEAFF
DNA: TGTGCCAGCAGCCCGACAGGGGGTTACACTGAAGCTTTCTTT

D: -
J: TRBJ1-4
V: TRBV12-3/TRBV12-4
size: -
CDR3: CASSLGGSEKLFF
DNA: TGTGCCAGCAGTTTGGGGGGGTCGGAAAAACTGTTTTTT

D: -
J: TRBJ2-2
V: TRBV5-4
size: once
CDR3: CASSLDRTGELFF
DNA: TGTGCCAGCAGCTTGGACCGGACCGGGGAGCTGTTTTTT

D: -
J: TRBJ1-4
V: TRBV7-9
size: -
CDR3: CASSFPLDSNEKLFF
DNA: TGTGCCAGCAGCTTCCCTTTGGACAGTAATGAAAAACTGTTTTTT

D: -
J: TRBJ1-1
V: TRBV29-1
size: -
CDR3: CSVKTGHTEAFF
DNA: TGCAGCGTTAAAACAGGGCACACTGAAGCTTTCTTT

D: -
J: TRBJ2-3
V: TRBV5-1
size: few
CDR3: CASSLVKDTQYF
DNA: TGCGCCAGCAGCTTGGTCAAAGATACGCAGTATTTT

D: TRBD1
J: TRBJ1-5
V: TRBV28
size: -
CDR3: CASSPALGQGGGAQHF
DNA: TGTGCCAGCAGTCCCGCATTGGGACAGGGGGGGGGAGCCCAGCATTTT

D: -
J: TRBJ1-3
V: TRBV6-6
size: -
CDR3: CASSLDSTGNTIYF
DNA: TGTGCCAGCAGTTTAGATTCTACTGGAAACACCATATATTTT